The 2 T cell receptor beta chains listed next were all sequenced from one sample in a study of CD8 T cells in Susac syndrome. With random hexamers, 0.5 to 1 ug RNA was reverse transcribed. MiXCR, applied by TCRdb to the immunoSEQ multiplex PCR reads, yields one record per CDR3 protein. The sample records roughly 400,000 distinct CDR3 sequences, roughly 85% being singletons. Sequenced sample: CD8+ T cells from PBMCs. The receptors shown here come from a human donor with multiple sclerosis.

V is TRBV18 and J is TRBJ1-2; tentatively, D is TRBD1 (6 bases). V was trimmed by 3 bases and J by 4 bases, leaving 21 bases between them. CDR3 size: 17 residues. Germline values: CDR1 KGHSH, CDR2 LQKENI. CDR3 loop: CASSPTGQPGPLYGYTF. In DNA form, the CDR3 reads TGTGCCAGCTCACCCACCGGACAGCCCGGTCCTCTCTATGGCTACACCTTC.

The chain couples TRBV12-3 or TRBV12-4 to TRBJ2-2; 8 bases map to TRBD1. Trimming removed 4 bases from V and 6 bases from J; junction bases left unmatched: 4. This CDR3 comprises 14 residues. In nucleotides, the CDR3 is TGTGCCAGCAGTTCGGACAGGGAGGCCGGGGAGCTGTTTTTT. Its protein product is CASSSDREAGELFF.